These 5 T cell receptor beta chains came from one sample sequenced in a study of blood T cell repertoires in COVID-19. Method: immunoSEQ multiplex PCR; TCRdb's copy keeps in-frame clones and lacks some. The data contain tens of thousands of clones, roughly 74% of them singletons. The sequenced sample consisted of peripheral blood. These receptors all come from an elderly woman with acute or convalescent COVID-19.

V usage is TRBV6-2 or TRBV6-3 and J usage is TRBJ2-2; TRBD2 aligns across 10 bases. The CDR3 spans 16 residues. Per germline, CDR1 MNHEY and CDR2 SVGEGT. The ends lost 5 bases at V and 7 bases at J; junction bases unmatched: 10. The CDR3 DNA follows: TGTGCCAGCAGTCTGGGACTAGCGAGAAGGGGCGGGGAGCTGTTTTTT. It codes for CASSLGLARRGGELFF.

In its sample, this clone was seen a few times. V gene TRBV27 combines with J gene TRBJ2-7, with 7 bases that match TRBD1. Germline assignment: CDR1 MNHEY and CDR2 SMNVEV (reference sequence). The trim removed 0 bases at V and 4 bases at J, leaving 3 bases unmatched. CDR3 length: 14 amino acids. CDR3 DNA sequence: TGTGCCAGCAGTTTATCTGGCAGGGGGTACGAGCAGTACTTC. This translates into CASSLSGRGYEQYF.

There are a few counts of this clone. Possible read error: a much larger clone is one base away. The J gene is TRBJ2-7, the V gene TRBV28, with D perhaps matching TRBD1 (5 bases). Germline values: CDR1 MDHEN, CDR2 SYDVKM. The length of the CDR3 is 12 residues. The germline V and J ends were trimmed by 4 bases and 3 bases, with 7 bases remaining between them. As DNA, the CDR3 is TGTGCCAGCAGTTCGACAGTCTACGAGCAGTACTTC. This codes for CASSSTVYEQYF.

The DNA of the CDR3 is TGTGCCAGCAGTTTACTTCAGGGGGTCCCATATAATTCACCCCTCCACTTT. Its translation: CASSLLQGVPYNSPLHF. This chain links TRBV28 with TRBJ1-6, with TRBD1 matching over 7 bases. CDR1 and CDR2 (germline): MDHEN, SYDVKM. This CDR3 region has 17 residues. V shed 2 bases and J 4 bases; nucleotides not matched to a gene: 8. The full variable domain, its missing parts supplied by reference TRBV28 and TRBJ1-6, is DVKVTQSSRYLVKRTGEKVFLECVQDMDHENMFWYRQDPGLGLRLIYFSYDVKMKEKGDIPEGYSVSREKKERFSLILESASTNQTSMYLCASSLLQGVPYNSPLHFGNGTRLTVT.

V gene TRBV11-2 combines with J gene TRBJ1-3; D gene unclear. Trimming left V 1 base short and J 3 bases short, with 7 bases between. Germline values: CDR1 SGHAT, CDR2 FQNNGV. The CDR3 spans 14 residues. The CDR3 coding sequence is TGTGCCAGCAGCTTAGGTCCGGGTGGAAACACCATATATTTT. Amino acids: CASSLGPGGNTIYF. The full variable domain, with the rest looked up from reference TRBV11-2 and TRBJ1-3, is EAGVAQSPRYKIIEKRQSVAFWCNPISGHATLYWYQQILGQGPKLLIQFQNNGVVDDSQLPKDRFSAERLKGVDSTLKIQPAKLEDSAVYLCASSLGPGGNTIYFGEGSWLTVV.